The 4 T cell receptor beta chains presented below share a single source sample, sequenced in a study of long-term antiretroviral therapy in people with HIV. The libraries were made with immunoSEQ v3.0 at survey level. Method: immunoSEQ multiplex PCR; TCRdb's copy keeps in-frame clones and lacks some. The repertoire has roughly 20,000 clones, 80% of them found once; the top ten carry about 10%. Sequences were derived from unsorted PBMCs, sampled 0.2 years after starting antiretroviral therapy. Receptors were obtained from a woman aged 40 to 55 with HIV.

This clone showed up just a few times. The CDR3 protein is CASSGLTGHEQYF. The CDR3, as DNA: TGTGCCAGCAGTGGATTAACAGGGCACGAGCAGTACTTC. J is TRBJ2-7 and V is TRBV25-1, with a weak D call TRBD1 (6 bases). The CDR3 is made up of 13 amino acids. Germline CDR1 is MGHDK and CDR2 is SYGVNS. V lost 4 bases and J lost 5, with 12 bases in between.

The V call is TRBV5-4, the J call TRBJ1-2; 7 nucleotides align to TRBD1. This CDR3 is 14 amino acids long. Trimming took 4 bases from V and 8 from J; bases not matched to a gene: 11. Looked up from germline, CDR1 is SGHNT and CDR2 is YYREEE (reference sequence). CDR3 in DNA: TGTGCCAGCAGCCTGGGGGACAGTCTCCCGGGCTACACCTTC. This gives the protein CASSLGDSLPGYTF.

The chain links TRBV10-2 to TRBJ2-7, with D possibly being TRBD1 (6 bases). The germline V and J ends were trimmed by 10 bases and 2 bases, with 18 bases remaining between them. CDR1 and CDR2 from the germline V gene are WSHSY and SAAADI. The CDR3 spans 14 residues. The CDR3 bases are TGCGCCACCAGGGGCAGGGGAGACCCCTACGAGCAGTACTTC. Translating gives CATRGRGDPYEQYF.

The rearrangement joins TRBV27 to TRBJ2-7, with D tentatively TRBD1 (6 bases). This CDR3 is 16 amino acids long. V lost 6 bases and J 1 base, leaving 19 bases between the germline ends. Germline V lookup: CDR1 MNHEY, CDR2 SMNVEV (reference sequence). CDR3 residues: CASSKYRDTFSYEQYF. The CDR3 DNA is TGTGCCAGCAGCAAATACCGGGACACCTTTTCCTACGAGCAGTACTTC.